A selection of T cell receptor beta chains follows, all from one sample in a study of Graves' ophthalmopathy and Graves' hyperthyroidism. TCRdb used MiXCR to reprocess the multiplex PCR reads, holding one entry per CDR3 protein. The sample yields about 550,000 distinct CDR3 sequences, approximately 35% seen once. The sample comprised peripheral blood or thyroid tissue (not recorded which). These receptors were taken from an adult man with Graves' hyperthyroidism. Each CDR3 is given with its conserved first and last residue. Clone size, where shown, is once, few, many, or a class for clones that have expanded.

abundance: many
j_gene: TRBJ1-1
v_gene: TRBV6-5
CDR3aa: CASSLFRGGFTEAFF

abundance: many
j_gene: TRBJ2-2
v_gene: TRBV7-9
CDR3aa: CASSFFGKNTGELFF

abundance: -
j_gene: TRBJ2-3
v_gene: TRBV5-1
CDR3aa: CASSIGLAGARDTQYF

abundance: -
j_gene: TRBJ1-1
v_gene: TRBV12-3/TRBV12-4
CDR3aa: CASRLTGINTEAFF

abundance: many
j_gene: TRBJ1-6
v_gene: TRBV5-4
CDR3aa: CASSPSGLYNSPLHF

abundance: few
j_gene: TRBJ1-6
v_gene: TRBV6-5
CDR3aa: CASSYLQNSPLHF

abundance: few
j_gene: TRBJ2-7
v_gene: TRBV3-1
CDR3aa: CASSPANRGTSYEQYF

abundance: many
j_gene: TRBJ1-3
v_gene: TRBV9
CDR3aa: CASSVAPVPGNTIYF

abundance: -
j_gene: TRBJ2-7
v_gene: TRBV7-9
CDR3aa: CASSRDFRTGWEQYF

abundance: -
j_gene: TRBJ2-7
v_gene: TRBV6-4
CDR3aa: CASSDIYPPGGHGNEQYF

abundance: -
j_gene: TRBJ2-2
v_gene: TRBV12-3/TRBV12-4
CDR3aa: CATNTNTGGGGMGKLFF

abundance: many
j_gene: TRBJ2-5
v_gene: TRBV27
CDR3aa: CASGFRQAQETQYF

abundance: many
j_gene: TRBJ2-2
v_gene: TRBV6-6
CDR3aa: CASIRQGGLHTGELFF

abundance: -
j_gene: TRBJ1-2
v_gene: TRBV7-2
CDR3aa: CASSLARGGAYYGYTF

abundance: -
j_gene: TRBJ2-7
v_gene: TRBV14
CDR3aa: CASSQDFRAGDPSSYEQYF

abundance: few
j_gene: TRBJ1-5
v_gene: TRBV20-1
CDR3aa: CSARRRTGRNQPQHF

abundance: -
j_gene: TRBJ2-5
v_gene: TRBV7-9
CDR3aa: CASSRSNETQYF

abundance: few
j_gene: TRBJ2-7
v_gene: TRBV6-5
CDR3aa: CASRSAGTSGSYEQYF

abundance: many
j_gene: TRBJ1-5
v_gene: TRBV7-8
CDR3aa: CASSLAGTNQPQHF

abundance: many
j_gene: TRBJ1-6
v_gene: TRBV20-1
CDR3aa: CSAEGQGFSPLHF

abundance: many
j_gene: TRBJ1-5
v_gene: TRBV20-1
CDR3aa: CSARLLGPNQPQHF

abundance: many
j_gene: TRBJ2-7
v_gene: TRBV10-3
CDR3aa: CAISEKRGAYEQYF

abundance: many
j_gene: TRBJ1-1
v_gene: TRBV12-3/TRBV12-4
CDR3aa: CASSLSQDTEAFF

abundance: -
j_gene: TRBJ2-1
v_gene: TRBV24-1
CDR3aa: CATSGTGGYNEQFF

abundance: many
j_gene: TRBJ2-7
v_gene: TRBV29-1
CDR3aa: CSAAGTSGTEQYF

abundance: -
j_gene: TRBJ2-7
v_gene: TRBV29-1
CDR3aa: CSVETDRALDYEQYF

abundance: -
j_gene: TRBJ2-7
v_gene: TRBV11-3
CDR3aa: CASSEPGGGLYEQYF

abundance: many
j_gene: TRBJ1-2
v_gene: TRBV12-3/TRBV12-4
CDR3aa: CASSSREFGYTF

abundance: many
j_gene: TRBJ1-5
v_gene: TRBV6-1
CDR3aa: CASSDLGSVQPQHF

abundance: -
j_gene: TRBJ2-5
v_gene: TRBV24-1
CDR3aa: CATSSIGRRIQETQCF

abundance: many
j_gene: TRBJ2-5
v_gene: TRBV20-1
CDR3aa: CSAPTSGTETQYF

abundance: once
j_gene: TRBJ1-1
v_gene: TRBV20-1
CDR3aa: CSAIKQGIPEASF

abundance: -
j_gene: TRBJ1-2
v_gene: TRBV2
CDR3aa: CASWTGVNGYTF

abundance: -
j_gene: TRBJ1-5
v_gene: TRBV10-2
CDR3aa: CASHRQGTNQPQHF

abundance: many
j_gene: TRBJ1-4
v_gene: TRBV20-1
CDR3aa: CSAHQRVEGFFNEKLFF

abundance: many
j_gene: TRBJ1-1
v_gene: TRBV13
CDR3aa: CASSLGSGEAFF

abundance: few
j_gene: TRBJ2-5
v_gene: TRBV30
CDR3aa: CAWSVTGQETQYF

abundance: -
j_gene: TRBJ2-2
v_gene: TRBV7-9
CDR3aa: CASSFWQSTGELFF

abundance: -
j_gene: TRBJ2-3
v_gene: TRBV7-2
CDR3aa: CASSLDSWRSDF

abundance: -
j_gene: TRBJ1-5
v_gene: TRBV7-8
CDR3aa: CASSPGNSNQPQHF

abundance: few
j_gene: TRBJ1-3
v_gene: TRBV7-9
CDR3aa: CASSFGQGAPGNTIYF

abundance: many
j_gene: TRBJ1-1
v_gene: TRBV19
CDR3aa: CASRRRPNTEAFF

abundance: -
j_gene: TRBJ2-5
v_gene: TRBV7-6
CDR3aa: CASSSPGIVETQYF

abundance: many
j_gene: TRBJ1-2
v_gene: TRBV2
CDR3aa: CASSEIYSYGYTF